A single sample is the source of the 15 T cell receptor beta chains below, sequenced in a study of regulatory T cells in long-lasting Graves disease. Described time point: newly diagnosed GD, antithyroid drugs for less than 3 months. TCR sequences were obtained from RNA taken from PBMCs. In building TCR beta libraries, iRepertoire HTBI primers were used together with Arm-PCR of CDR3 regions. TCRdb used MiXCR to reprocess the multiplex PCR reads, holding one entry per CDR3 protein. The sample carries about 540,000 distinct CDR3 sequences, about 14% recorded once. The data also belong to a second study, concerning T cells in Graves' hyperthyroidism and ophthalmopathy.

Sequencing was performed on peripheral blood mononuclear cells (PBMCs), taken at new diagnosis, from a patient treated with antithyroid drugs. The source of these receptors is a young man with Graves disease.

This clonotype was detected a few times. The chain links TRBV9 to TRBJ2-1; D may be TRBD2 (6 bases). CDR1 is SGDLS and CDR2 is YYNGEE in the germline V gene. This CDR3 has 17 residues. V was cut by 5 bases and J by 0 bases, with 18 bases left in between. CDR3 sequence (DNA): TGTGCCAGCAGTTATAGCCGAACGACTAGCTCCTACAATGAGCAGTTCTTC. It encodes CASSYSRTTSSYNEQFF.

The chain links TRBV11-2 to TRBJ2-1; D is tentatively TRBD1 or TRBD2 (5 bases each). The CDR3 is 19 residues long. Trimming cost V 6 bases and J 0 bases, with 24 bases left between them. In germline, CDR1 is SGHAT, CDR2 FQNNGV. CDR3 coding DNA: TGTGCCAGCAGGCCCTTTGGGGCCGATCCTACTAGCTCCTACAATGAGCAGTTCTTC. Amino acids: CASRPFGADPTSSYNEQFF.

This clonotype was counted at least ten times. This chain connects TRBV6-1 to TRBJ2-7; 8 positions match TRBD1. This CDR3 has 12 amino acids. Germline V gene sequence: CDR1 MNHNS, CDR2 SASEGT. With 7 bases clipped from V and 6 bases from J, the junction kept 5 bases outside the gene matches. Written as DNA, the CDR3 is TGTGCCAGCACGCGGACAGGGTTCGAGCAGTACTTC. This encodes CASTRTGFEQYF.

This clonotype came up a few times. The V and J genes are TRBV24-1 and TRBJ2-2; TRBD2 matches at 10 bases. Trimming cost V 4 bases and J 6 bases; bases outside gene matches: 7. CDR1 is KGHDR, CDR2 SFDVKD, per germline. CDR3 length: 16 residues. For the CDR3, the DNA is TGTGCCACCAGTGAAAGTGGGGGACTAGCGCCCGGGGAGCTGTTTTTT. Its protein is CATSESGGLAPGELFF.

The chain uses TRBV18 and TRBJ2-6; 7 bases line up with TRBD1. CDR1 and CDR2 from the germline V gene are KGHSH and LQKENI. The CDR3 is made up of 18 amino acids. J gave up 0 bases and V 3 bases, and 8 bases lay outside the gene matches. The CDR3 protein is CASSPRTGPFSGANVLTF. The CDR3 nucleotides are TGTGCCAGCTCACCTCGGACAGGACCCTTCTCTGGGGCCAACGTCCTGACTTTC.

CDR3 nucleotides: TGCGCCAGCAGCCAAGATGGGAACCCAACAGGGGGAGCTTTCTTT. Encoded protein: CASSQDGNPTGGAFF. V and J are TRBV4-1 and TRBJ1-1; 8 bases are shared with TRBD1. With V trimmed by 0 bases and J by 10 bases, 10 bases remained unmatched. Germline CDR1 MGHRA, CDR2 YSYEKL. The CDR3 totals 15 residues.

This clonotype was seen many times. This sequence joins TRBV28 and TRBJ2-6; 9 nucleotides match TRBD1. Germline V CDR1 and CDR2: MDHEN, SYDVKM. The CDR3 loop spans 17 amino acids. Trimming at V came to 4 bases and at J to 2 bases, leaving 6 bases not matched to a gene. CDR3 region: CASSWGTGRAGANVLTF. The DNA for the CDR3 is TGTGCCAGCAGTTGGGGGACAGGGCGGGCTGGGGCCAACGTCCTGACTTTC.

This clonotype has a count of ten or more. The CDR3: CASRERGVYEQYF. The CDR3 nucleotides read TGTGCCAGCAGGGAGAGGGGGGTGTACGAGCAGTACTTC. The J gene is TRBJ2-7, the V gene TRBV13; D possibly uses TRBD1 or TRBD2 (6 bases each). V lost 6 bases to trimming and J lost 4 bases, with 13 bases between them. Germline CDR1 reads PRHDT; CDR2 reads FYEKMQ (reference sequence). The CDR3 covers 13 residues.

This clonotype showed up just a few times. The V call is TRBV6-2 or TRBV6-3, the J call TRBJ1-3; possible D gene TRBD1, 5 bases. The CDR3 covers 15 residues. Trimming took 5 bases from V and 0 from J, leaving 11 bases between them. Germline V gives CDR1 MNHEY, CDR2 SVGEGT. CDR3: CASSPRQFSGNTIYF. DNA of the CDR3: TGTGCCAGCAGTCCCAGACAGTTCTCTGGAAACACCATATATTTT.

This clonotype was detected only a few times. The chain couples TRBV27 to TRBJ1-5; tentatively, D is TRBD1 (6 bases). There are 15 residues in the CDR3. With 5 bases removed from V and 4 bases from J, the gap between germline ends came to 15 bases. In germline, CDR1 is MNHEY, CDR2 SMNVEV (reference sequence). The CDR3, as DNA: TGTGCCAGCAGTCGAGTGGGGGCGGGGAATCAGCCCCAGCATTTT. Its translation is CASSRVGAGNQPQHF.

This clonotype was seen at least ten times. The genes are TRBV5-1 and TRBJ2-3; the D is unclear. The CDR3 spans 15 residues. The V gene's germline CDR1 is SGHRS and CDR2 YFSETQ. Trimming pared 4 bases from V and 2 bases from J, leaving 14 bases between. The CDR3 DNA sequence: TGCGCCAGCAGCCTAGAAGCTACTTACACAGATACGCAGTATTTT. As protein: CASSLEATYTDTQYF.

This clonotype has a count of ten or more. The chain is built from TRBV24-1 and TRBJ1-2, with 7 bases identical to TRBD1. The CDR3 is 12 residues long. V gave up 9 bases and J gave up 8 bases; unmatched junction bases: 8. The germline CDR1 and CDR2 sequences are KGHDR and SFDVKD. CDR3 amino acids: CATHADRDGYTF. The CDR3 DNA is TGTGCCACCCACGCCGACAGGGACGGCTACACCTTC.

This clonotype was found many times. V usage is TRBV28 and J usage is TRBJ1-1; D uncertain. Germline V gene sequence: CDR1 MDHEN, CDR2 SYDVKM. The V end was cut by 7 bases, the J end by 2 bases, with 5 bases between. The CDR3 consists of 11 residues. Here the CDR3 DNA reads TGTGCCAGCACCGCTAACACTGAAGCTTTCTTT. Encoded protein: CASTANTEAFF.

In regard to this clonotype: It may be a read error: a sequence one base away is much more abundant. The V and J genes are TRBV20-1 and TRBJ2-5; a weak D match, TRBD2 (6 bases). This CDR3 contains 13 residues. Per the germline V gene, CDR1 is DFQATT and CDR2 is SNEGSKA (reference sequence). The CDR3: CSAGGLGGEPQYF. CDR3 bases: TGCAGTGCGGGGGGACTGGGAGGAGAGCCCCAGTACTTC.

This clonotype was observed a handful of times. The V and J genes are TRBV20-1 and TRBJ2-6, with D hard to call. The germline V gene encodes CDR1 DFQATT and CDR2 SNEGSKA (reference sequence). The CDR3 spans 15 residues. V lost 3 bases to trimming and J lost 1 base, with 10 bases between them. This CDR3 reads CSARFADSGANVLTF. In DNA, the CDR3 is TGCAGTGCTAGGTTCGCGGATTCTGGGGCCAACGTCCTGACTTTC.